This TCR beta chain was captured by sequencing in a study of shared clonotypes between healthy human individuals. Broader study findings: Across several donors, naive CD4 shared around 5.1%, naive CD8 more than 3%, memory CD4 more than 2%, memory CD8 about 0.4%.

The germline gives CDR1 SGHNT, CDR2 YYREEE (reference sequence). This CDR3 has 15 residues. V was pared by 3 bases and J by 3 bases, with 1 base of the junction left unmatched. Sequenced by immunoSEQ multiplex PCR; TCRdb stores in-frame clones only, minus some. Seen here are 2 million to 2.5 million clones, around 95% observed once, and the top ten hold approximately 0.13%. On this clone itself: Its matching antigen is unknown.

The TCR was taken from a man in his late teens or twenties in good health. This rearrangement joins TRBV5-4 to TRBJ2-3; 13 bases fit TRBD2. The sample comprised naive CD4+ T cells sorted from blood. Specified subset: CD45RA+ positively selected. The CDR3 spells CASSSGLAGTDTQYF. The CDR3 DNA is TGTGCCAGCAGCTCGGGACTAGCGGGGACAGATACGCAGTATTTT. The complete variable domain, with remaining parts taken from reference TRBV5-4 and TRBJ2-3, reads ETGVTQSPTHLIKTRGQQVTLRCSSQSGHNTVSWYQQALGQGPQFIFQYYREEENGRGNFPPRFSGLQFPNYSSELNVNALELDDSALYLCASSSGLAGTDTQYFGPGTRLTVL.